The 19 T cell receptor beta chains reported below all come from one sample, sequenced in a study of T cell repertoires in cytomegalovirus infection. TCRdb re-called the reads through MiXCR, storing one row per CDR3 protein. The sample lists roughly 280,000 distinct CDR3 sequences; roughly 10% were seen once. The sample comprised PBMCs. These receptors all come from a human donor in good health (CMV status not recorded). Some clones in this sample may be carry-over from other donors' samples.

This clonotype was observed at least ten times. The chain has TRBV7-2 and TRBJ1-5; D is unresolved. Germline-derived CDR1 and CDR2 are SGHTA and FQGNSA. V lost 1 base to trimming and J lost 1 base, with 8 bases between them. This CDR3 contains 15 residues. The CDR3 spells CASSLGHYSNQPQHF. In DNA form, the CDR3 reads TGTGCCAGCAGCTTAGGGCACTACAGCAATCAGCCCCAGCATTTT.

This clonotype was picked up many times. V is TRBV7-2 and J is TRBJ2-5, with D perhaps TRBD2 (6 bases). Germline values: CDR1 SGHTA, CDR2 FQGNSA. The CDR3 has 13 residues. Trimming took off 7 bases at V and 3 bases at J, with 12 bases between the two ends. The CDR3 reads CASTWWGEETQYF. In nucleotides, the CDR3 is TGTGCCAGCACCTGGTGGGGGGAAGAGACCCAGTACTTC.

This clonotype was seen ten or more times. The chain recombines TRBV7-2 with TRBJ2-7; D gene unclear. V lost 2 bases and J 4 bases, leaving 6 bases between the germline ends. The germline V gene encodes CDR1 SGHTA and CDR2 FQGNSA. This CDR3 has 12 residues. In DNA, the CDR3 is TGTGCCAGCAGCTTACATGGTTACGAGCAGTACTTC. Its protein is CASSLHGYEQYF.

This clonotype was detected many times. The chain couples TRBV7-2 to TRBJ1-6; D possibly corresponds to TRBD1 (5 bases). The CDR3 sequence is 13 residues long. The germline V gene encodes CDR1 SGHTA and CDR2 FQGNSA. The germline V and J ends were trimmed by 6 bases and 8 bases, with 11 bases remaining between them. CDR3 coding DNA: TGTGCCAGCAGTCCTATGACAGATTCACCCCTCCACTTT. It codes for CASSPMTDSPLHF.

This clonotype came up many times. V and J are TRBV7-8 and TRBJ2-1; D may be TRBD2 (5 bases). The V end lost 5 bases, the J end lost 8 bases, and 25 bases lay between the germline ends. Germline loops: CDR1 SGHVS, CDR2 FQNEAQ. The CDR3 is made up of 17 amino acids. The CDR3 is CASSLPLDYTTMDEQFF. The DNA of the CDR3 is TGTGCCAGCAGCCTCCCCCTTGACTATACAACAATGGATGAGCAGTTCTTC. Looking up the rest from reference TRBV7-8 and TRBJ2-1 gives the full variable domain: GAGVSQSPRYKVAKRGQDVALRCDPISGHVSLFWYQQALGQGPEFLTYFQNEAQLDKSGLPSDRFFAERPEGSVSTLKIQRTQQEDSAVYLCASSLPLDYTTMDEQFFGPGTRLTVL.

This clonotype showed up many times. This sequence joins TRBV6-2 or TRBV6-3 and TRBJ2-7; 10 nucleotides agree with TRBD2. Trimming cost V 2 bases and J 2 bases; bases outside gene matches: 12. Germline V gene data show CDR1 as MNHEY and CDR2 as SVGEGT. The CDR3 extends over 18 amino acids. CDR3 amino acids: CASSYDPPGLAYTYEQYF. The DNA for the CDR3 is TGTGCCAGCAGTTACGACCCGCCGGGACTAGCGTACACCTACGAGCAGTACTTC.

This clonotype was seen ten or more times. The CDR3 nucleotides read TGTGCCAGCAGCTTAGAACAGACCTTCTATGGCTACACCTTC. Translating it yields CASSLEQTFYGYTF. This chain uses TRBV7-2 with TRBJ1-2; D is ambiguous. Per germline, CDR1 SGHTA and CDR2 FQGNSA. The ends were cut back, 1 base at V and 4 bases at J, with 10 bases in the middle. The CDR3 length is 14 residues.

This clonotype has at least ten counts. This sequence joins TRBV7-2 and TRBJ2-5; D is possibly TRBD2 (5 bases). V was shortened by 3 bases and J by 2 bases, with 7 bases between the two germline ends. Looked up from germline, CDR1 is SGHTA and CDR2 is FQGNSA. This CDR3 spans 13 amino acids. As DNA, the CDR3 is TGTGCCAGCAGCTTTGGACTTCAAGAGACCCAGTACTTC. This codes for CASSFGLQETQYF.

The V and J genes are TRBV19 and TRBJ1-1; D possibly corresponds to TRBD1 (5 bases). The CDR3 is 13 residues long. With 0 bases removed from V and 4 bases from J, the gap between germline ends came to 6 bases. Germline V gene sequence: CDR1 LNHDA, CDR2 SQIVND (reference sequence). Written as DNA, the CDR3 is TGTGCCAGTAGTATAGACAGGGTCACTGAAGCTTTCTTT. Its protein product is CASSIDRVTEAFF.

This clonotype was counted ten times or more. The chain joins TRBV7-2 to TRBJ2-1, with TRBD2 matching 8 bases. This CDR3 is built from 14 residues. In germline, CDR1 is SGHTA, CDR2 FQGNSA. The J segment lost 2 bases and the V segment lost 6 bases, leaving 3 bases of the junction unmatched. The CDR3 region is CASRRGGAYNEQFF. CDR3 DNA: TGTGCCAGCAGACGGGGGGGCGCCTACAATGAGCAGTTCTTC.

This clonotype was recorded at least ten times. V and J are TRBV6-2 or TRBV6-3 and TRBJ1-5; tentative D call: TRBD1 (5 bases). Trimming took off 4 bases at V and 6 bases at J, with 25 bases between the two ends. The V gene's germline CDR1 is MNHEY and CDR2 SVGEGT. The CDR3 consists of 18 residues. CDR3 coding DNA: TGTGCCAGCAGTTCAAAGGGCTTGGGTCTGGGGACGGGTCAGCCCCAGCATTTT. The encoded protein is CASSSKGLGLGTGQPQHF.

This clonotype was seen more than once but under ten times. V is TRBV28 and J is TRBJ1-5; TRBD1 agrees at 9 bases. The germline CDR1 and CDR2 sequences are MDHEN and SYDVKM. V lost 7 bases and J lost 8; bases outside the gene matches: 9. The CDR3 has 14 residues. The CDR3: CASNPQGAGEPQHF. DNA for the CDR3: TGTGCCAGCAACCCACAGGGGGCGGGGGAGCCCCAGCATTTT.

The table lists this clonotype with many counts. The CDR3 sequence is CASSIARGSGANVLTF. The DNA of the CDR3 is TGTGCCAGTAGTATAGCTCGAGGCTCTGGGGCCAACGTCCTGACTTTC. The genes are TRBV19 and TRBJ2-6; D is unresolved. Germline V gene lookup returns CDR1 LNHDA and CDR2 SQIVND (reference sequence). Trimming removed 1 base at V and 0 bases at J, with 7 bases between. CDR3 size: 16 residues.

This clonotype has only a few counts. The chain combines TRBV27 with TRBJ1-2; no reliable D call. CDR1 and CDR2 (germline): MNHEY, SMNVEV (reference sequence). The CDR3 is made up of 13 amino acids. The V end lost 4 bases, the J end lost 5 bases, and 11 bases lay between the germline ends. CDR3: CASSSRKSYGYTF. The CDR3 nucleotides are TGTGCCAGCAGTTCCCGGAAGTCATATGGCTACACCTTC.

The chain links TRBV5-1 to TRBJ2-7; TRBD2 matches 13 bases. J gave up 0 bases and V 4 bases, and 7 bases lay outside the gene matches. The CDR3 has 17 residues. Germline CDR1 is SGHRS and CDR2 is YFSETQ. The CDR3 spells CASSRGLAGSSSYEQYF. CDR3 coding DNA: TGCGCCAGCAGCCGGGGACTAGCGGGATCTAGCTCCTACGAGCAGTACTTC.

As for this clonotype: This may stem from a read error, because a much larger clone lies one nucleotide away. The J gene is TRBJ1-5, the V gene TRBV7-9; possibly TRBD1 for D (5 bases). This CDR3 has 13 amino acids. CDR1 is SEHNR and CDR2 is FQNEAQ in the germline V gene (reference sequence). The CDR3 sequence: CAGSGTGNQPQHF. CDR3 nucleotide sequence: TGTGCCGGCAGCGGGACGGGCAATCAGCCCCAGCATTTT.

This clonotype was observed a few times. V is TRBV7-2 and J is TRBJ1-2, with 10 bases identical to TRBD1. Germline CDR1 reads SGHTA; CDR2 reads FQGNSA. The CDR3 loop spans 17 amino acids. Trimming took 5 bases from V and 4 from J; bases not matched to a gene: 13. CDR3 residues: CASSPKGAGQGVYGYTF. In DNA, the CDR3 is TGTGCCAGCAGCCCAAAAGGGGCTGGACAGGGGGTCTATGGCTACACCTTC.

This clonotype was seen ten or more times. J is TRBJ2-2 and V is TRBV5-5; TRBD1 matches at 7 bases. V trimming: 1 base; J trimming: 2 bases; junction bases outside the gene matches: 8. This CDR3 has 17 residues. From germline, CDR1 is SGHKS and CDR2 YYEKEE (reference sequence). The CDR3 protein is CASSLLAGGVNTGELFF. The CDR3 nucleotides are TGTGCCAGCAGCTTGTTGGCAGGGGGAGTAAACACCGGGGAGCTGTTTTTT.

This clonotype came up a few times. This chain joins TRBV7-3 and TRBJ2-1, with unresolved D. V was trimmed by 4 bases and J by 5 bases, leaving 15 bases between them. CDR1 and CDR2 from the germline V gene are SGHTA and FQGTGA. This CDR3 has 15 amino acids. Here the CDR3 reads CASSYAILGNNEQFF. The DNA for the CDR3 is TGTGCCAGCAGCTACGCCATCTTAGGGAACAATGAGCAGTTCTTC.